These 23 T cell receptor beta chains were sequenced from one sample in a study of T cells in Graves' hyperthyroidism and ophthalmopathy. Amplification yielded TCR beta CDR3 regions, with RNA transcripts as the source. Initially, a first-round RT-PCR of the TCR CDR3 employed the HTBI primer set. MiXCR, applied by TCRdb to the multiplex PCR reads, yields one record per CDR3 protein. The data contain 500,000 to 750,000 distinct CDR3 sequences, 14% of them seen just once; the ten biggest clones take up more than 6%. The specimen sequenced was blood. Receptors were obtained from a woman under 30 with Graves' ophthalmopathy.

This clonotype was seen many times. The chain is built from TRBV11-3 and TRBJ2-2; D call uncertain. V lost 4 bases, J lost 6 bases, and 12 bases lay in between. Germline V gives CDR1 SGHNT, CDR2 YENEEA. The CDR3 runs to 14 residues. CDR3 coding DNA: TGTGCCAGCAGCTCGAGCTATATAGCCGGGGAGCTGTTTTTT. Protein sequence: CASSSSYIAGELFF.

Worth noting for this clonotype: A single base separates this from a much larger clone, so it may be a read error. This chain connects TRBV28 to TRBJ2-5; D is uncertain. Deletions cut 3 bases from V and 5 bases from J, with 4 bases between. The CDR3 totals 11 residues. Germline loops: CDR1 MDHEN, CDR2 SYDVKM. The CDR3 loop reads CASSFWETQYF. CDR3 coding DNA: TGTGCCAGCAGTTTCTGGGAGACCCAGTACTTC.

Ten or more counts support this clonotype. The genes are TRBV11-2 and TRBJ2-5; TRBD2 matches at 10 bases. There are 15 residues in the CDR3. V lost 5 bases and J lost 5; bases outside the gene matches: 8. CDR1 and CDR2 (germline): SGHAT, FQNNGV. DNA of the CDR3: TGTGCCAGCAGCCAAGGGAGCGGGAGGGGGGAGACCCAGTACTTC. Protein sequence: CASSQGSGRGETQYF.

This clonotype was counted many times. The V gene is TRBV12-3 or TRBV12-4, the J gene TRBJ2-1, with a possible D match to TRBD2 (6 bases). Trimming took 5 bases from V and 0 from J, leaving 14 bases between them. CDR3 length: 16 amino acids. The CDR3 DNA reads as TGTGCCAGCAGTGGCCTTCCCGGGAGCTCCTACAATGAGCAGTTCTTC. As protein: CASSGLPGSSYNEQFF.

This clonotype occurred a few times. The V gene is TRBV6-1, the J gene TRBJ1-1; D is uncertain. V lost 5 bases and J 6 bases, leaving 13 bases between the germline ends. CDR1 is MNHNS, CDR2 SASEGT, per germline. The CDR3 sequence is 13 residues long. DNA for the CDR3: TGTGCCAGCAGTTATTTCGTGACCGCTGAAGCTTTCTTT. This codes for CASSYFVTAEAFF.

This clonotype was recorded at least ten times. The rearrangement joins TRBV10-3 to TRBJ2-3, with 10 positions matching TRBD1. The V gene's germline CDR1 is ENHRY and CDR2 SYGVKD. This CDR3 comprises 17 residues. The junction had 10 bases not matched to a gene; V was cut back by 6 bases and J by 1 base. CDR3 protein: CAISPVGTGVGTDTQYF. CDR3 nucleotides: TGTGCCATCAGCCCCGTGGGGACAGGGGTCGGCACAGATACGCAGTATTTT.

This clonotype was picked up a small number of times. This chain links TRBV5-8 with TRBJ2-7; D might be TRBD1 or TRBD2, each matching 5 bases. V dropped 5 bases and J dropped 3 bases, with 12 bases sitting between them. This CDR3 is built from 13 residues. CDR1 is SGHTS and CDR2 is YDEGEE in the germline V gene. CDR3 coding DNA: TGTGCCAGCAGACGGGGCCTCCACTACGAGCAGTACTTC. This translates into CASRRGLHYEQYF.

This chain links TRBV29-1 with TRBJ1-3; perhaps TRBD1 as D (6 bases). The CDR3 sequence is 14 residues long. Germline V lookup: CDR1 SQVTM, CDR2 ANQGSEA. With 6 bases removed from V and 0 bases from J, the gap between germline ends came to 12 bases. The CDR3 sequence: CSVRGGLSGNTIYF. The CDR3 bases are TGCAGCGTCCGAGGGGGGCTCTCTGGAAACACCATATATTTT.

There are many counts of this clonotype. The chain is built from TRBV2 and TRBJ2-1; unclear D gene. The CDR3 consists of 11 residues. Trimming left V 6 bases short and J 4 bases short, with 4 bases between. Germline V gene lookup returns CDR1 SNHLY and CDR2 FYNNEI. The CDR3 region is CASRNYNEQFF. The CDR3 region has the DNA TGTGCCAGCAGAAATTACAATGAGCAGTTCTTC.

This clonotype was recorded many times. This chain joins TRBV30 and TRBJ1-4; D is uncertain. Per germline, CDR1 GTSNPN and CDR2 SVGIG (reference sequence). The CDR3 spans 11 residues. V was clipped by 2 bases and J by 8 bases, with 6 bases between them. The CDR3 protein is CAWSPGEKLFF. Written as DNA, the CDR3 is TGTGCCTGGAGTCCAGGCGAAAAACTGTTTTTT.

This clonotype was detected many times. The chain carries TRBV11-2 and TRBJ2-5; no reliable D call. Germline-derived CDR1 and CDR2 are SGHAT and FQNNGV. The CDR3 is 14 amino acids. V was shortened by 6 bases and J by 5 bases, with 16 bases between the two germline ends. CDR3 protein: CASSLEVGGETQYF. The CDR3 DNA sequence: TGTGCCAGCAGTCTAGAGGTCGGCGGTGAGACCCAGTACTTC. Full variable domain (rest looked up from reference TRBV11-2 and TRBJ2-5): EAGVAQSPRYKIIEKRQSVAFWCNPISGHATLYWYQQILGQGPKLLIQFQNNGVVDDSQLPKDRFSAERLKGVDSTLKIQPAKLEDSAVYLCASSLEVGGETQYFGPGTRLLVL.

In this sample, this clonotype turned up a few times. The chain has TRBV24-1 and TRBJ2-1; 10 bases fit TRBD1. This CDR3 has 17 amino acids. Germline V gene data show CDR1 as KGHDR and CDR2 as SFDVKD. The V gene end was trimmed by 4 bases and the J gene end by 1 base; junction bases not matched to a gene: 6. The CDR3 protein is CATSESWTGGSYNEQFF. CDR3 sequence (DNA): TGTGCCACCAGTGAAAGTTGGACAGGGGGATCCTACAATGAGCAGTTCTTC.

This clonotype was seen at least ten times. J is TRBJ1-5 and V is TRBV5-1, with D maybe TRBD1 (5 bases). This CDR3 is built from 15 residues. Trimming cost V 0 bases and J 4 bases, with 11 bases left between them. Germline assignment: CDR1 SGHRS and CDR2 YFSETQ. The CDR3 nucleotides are TGCGCCAGCAGCTTGGAAGGGACTATAAATCAGCCCCAGCATTTT. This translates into CASSLEGTINQPQHF.

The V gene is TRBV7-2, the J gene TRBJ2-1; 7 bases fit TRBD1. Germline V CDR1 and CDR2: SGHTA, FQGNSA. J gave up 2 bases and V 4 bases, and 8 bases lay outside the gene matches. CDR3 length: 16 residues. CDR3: CASSSYRDRAYNEQFF. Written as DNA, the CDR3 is TGTGCCAGCAGCTCATACCGGGACAGAGCCTACAATGAGCAGTTCTTC.

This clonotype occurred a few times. CDR3 coding DNA: TGTGCCAGTAGTATGGGGGGACAGAACTATGGCTACACCTTC. It translates to CASSMGGQNYGYTF. The genes are TRBV19 and TRBJ1-2; TRBD1 matches at 7 bases. Germline-derived CDR1 and CDR2 are LNHDA and SQIVND (reference sequence). The trim removed 3 bases at V and 2 bases at J, leaving 3 bases unmatched. This CDR3 has 14 residues.

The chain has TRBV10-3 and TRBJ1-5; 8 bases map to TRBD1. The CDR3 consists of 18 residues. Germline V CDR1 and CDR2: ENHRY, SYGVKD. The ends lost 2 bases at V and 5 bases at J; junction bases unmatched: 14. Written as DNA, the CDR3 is TGTGCCATCAGTGAGACTCTCCCCGGGACAGGAAACTATCAGCCCCAGCATTTT. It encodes CAISETLPGTGNYQPQHF.

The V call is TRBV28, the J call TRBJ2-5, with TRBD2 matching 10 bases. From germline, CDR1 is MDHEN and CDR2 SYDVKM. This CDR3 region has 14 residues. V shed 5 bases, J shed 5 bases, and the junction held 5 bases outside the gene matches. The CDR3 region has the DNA TGTGCCAGCAGTCTGACTAGCGGGTACGAGACCCAGTACTTC. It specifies CASSLTSGYETQYF. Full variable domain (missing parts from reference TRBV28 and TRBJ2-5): DVKVTQSSRYLVKRTGEKVFLECVQDMDHENMFWYRQDPGLGLRLIYFSYDVKMKEKGDIPEGYSVSREKKERFSLILESASTNQTSMYLCASSLTSGYETQYFGPGTRLLVL.

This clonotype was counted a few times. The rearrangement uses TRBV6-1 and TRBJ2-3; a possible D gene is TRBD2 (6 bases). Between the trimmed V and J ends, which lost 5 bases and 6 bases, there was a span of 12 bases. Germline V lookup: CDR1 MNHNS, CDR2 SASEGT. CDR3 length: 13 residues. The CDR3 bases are TGTGCCAGCAGTAGGGGACTTTACGATACGCAGTATTTT. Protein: CASSRGLYDTQYF.

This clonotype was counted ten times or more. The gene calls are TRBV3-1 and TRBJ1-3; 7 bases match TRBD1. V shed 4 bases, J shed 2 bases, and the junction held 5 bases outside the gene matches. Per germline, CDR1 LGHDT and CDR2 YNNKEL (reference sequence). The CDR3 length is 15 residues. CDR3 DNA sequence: TGTGCCAGCAGCCTGGGGACAGTTGCTGGAAACACCATATATTTT. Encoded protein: CASSLGTVAGNTIYF.

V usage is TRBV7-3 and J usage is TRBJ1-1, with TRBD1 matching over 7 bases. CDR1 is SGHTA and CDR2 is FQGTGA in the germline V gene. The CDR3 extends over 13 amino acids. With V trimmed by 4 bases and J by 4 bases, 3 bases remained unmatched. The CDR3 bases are TGTGCCAGCAGCTCGACAGGGACCACTGAAGCTTTCTTT. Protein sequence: CASSSTGTTEAFF.

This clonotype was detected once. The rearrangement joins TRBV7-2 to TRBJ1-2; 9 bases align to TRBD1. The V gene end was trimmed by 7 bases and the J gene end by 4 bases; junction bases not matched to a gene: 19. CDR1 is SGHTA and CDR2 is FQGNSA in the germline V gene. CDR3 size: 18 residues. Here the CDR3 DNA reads TGTGCCAGCATCGGGACAGGGTACGGGACCCAGGACCTCTATGGCTACACCTTC. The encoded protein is CASIGTGYGTQDLYGYTF.

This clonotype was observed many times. The DNA for the CDR3 is TGTGCCAGCAGTTACGGGAAGCAGACGTACCAAGAGACCCAGTACTTC. It translates to CASSYGKQTYQETQYF. The chain has TRBV6-5 and TRBJ2-5; D is undetermined. The CDR3 spans 16 residues. Germline loops: CDR1 MNHEY, CDR2 SVGAGI. Trimming removed 2 bases at V and 0 bases at J, with 13 bases between.

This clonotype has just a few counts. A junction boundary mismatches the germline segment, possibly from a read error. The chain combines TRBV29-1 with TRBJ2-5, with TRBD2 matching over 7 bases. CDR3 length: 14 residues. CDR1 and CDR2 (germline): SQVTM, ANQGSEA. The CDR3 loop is CSVDGSSGLKAPNF. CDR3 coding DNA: TGCAGCGTTGATGGGAGTAGCGGGTTGAAAGCGCCAAACTTC.